These 2 T cell receptor beta chains were all obtained from the same sample, sequenced in a study of shared clonotypes between healthy human individuals. Sequencing used immunoSEQ multiplex PCR; TCRdb keeps in-frame clones, though not all of them. The sample has under 650,000 clones; less than 96% are singletons. The sequenced material came from naive CD4+ T cells sorted from blood. The subset: CD45RA+ positively selected. Source of these receptors: a woman aged 25 to 39 in good health.

The chain couples TRBV5-4 to TRBJ2-5; 11 bases match TRBD2. There are 17 residues in the CDR3. The V segment lost 1 base and the J segment 4 bases; nucleotides outside the gene matches: 9. Germline V gene data show CDR1 as SGHNT and CDR2 as YYREEE (reference sequence). CDR3 DNA sequence: TGTGCCAGCAGCTTGCATCAACTAGCGGGAGCGGGAGAGACCCAGTACTTC. This encodes CASSLHQLAGAGETQYF.

The chain uses TRBV28 and TRBJ1-6, with D unclear. The CDR3 extends over 12 amino acids. The germline V gene has CDR1 MDHEN and CDR2 SYDVKM. V lost 3 bases and J 8 bases, leaving 5 bases between the germline ends. CDR3: CASSFHDSPLHF. In DNA form, the CDR3 reads TGTGCCAGCAGTTTTCATGATTCACCCCTCCACTTT.